This TCR beta chain was documented in a study of T cells in Graves' hyperthyroidism and ophthalmopathy. Overall study context: The initial diagnosis was the point when peripheral blood was collected, ahead of any treatment.

Amplification of TCR beta CDR3 regions was performed using RNA transcripts as template. In the first-round RT-PCR of the TCR CDR3, the HTBI primer set was used. Each CDR3 protein is one row after TCRdb ran MiXCR on the multiplex PCR reads. The table shows approximately 210,000 distinct CDR3 sequences, with 17% occurring only once. V dropped 0 bases and J dropped 0 bases, with 10 bases sitting between them. The germline CDR1 and CDR2 sequences are SGDLS and YYNGEE. The CDR3 is 17 amino acids. Calling Graves' hyperthyroidism stable meant ophthalmopathy did not progress within 18 months. Orbital computed tomography and thyroid ultrasound, together with serum TRAb and thyroxine and clinical symptoms, were used for diagnoses. The authors took PBMCs from roughly 9.3 ml fresh peripheral blood. This clonotype came up many times.

The chain carries TRBV9 and TRBJ1-6; D gene unclear. The receptor comes from a man aged 45-65 years with Graves' hyperthyroidism. Material: blood. The DNA of the CDR3 is TGTGCCAGCAGCGTAGCCGGGCAGAGCTCCTATAATTCACCCCTCCACTTT. Encoded protein: CASSVAGQSSYNSPLHF.